What follows are 14 T cell receptor beta chains derived from one specimen sequenced in a study of cytomegalovirus exposure and HLA in healthy donors (dated by TCRdb to the late 2010s). Receptor amplification or capture employed the immunoSEQ multiplex PCR assay. Drawn from immuneACCESS, this table holds only the in-frame rearrangements with V and J called that TCRdb kept. Clones are partly lost; checked studies trace under half to an unresolved V gene and leave the rest unexplained. Recorded for this sample are 100,000 to 150,000 clones; roughly 89% of them occurred a single time. About 1.1% of the sample is taken by the ten largest. Sequencing was carried out using PBMCs. All receptors derive from a woman in her late teens or twenties in good health and CMV-seronegative.

The CDR3 sequence is CASSWGLAESLNYEQYF. As DNA, the CDR3 is TGTGCCAGCAGCTGGGGACTAGCGGAGAGTCTTAACTACGAGCAGTACTTC. The chain recombines TRBV7-8 with TRBJ2-7; 11 bases are shared with TRBD2. Per germline, CDR1 SGHVS and CDR2 FQNEAQ. J was trimmed by 3 bases and V by 4 bases; bases with no gene match: 11. This CDR3 region has 17 residues.

This chain connects TRBV5-1 to TRBJ2-2, with TRBD1 identical over 10 bases. The CDR3 totals 16 residues. Germline V gene data show CDR1 as SGHRS and CDR2 as YFSETQ. V lost 4 bases to trimming and J lost 3 bases; unmatched junction nucleotides: 6. The CDR3 region is CASSPTGTGDTGELFF. The CDR3 nucleotides are TGCGCCAGCAGCCCTACCGGGACAGGGGACACCGGGGAGCTGTTTTTT.

Note on this clone: One junction end disagrees with the germline gene, perhaps due to a read error. This rearrangement joins TRBV4-2 to TRBJ2-7; D is possibly TRBD1 (5 bases). CDR3 length: 14 residues. The germline gives CDR1 LGHNA, CDR2 YNFKEQ. This CDR3 is CASSEDNQGYEQYF. The CDR3, as DNA: TGTGCCAGCAGCGAAGACAATCAGGGATACGAGCAGTACTTC.

The chain links TRBV27 to TRBJ2-7, with D maybe TRBD2 (5 bases). Looked up from germline, CDR1 is MNHEY and CDR2 is SMNVEV (reference sequence). The CDR3 covers 15 residues. The ends were cut back, 7 bases at V and 2 bases at J, with 18 bases in the middle. The CDR3 sequence: CASISGKESAYEQYF. CDR3 DNA: TGTGCCAGCATCTCCGGGAAGGAGTCAGCCTACGAGCAGTACTTC.

The genes are TRBV30 and TRBJ2-2; no definite D call. V was pared by 6 bases and J by 4 bases, with 6 bases between. This CDR3 comprises 11 residues. Germline V gene sequence: CDR1 GTSNPN, CDR2 SVGIG (reference sequence). CDR3 region: CACSLTGELFF. The CDR3, as DNA: TGTGCCTGCTCACTCACCGGGGAGCTGTTTTTT.

The V call is TRBV18, the J call TRBJ1-5; D possibly corresponds to TRBD1 (6 bases). The CDR3 runs 16 residues. Looked up from germline, CDR1 is KGHSH and CDR2 is LQKENI. Trimming took 3 bases from V and 3 from J, leaving 15 bases between them. This chain's CDR3 is CASSPDSPSNNQPQHF. CDR3 DNA sequence: TGTGCCAGCTCACCGGACAGCCCCAGTAACAATCAGCCCCAGCATTTT.

This sequence joins TRBV7-6 and TRBJ2-7; the match to TRBD2 covers 9 bases. CDR3 length: 14 residues. Germline lookup yields CDR1 SGHVS and CDR2 FNYEAQ. The trim removed 5 bases at V and 0 bases at J, leaving 2 bases unmatched. The chain's CDR3 is CASSATSGSYEQYF. The CDR3 nucleotides are TGTGCCAGCAGCGCGACTAGCGGCTCCTACGAGCAGTACTTC.

This chain links TRBV7-9 with TRBJ2-7; 7 nucleotides match TRBD2. This CDR3 spans 14 amino acids. Germline lookup yields CDR1 SEHNR and CDR2 FQNEAQ (reference sequence). Trimming took 4 bases from V and 5 from J; bases not matched to a gene: 8. As DNA, the CDR3 is TGTGCCAGCAGCTCGAGAACCGCGGGGGACGAGCAGTACGTC. Amino acids: CASSSRTAGDEQYV.

The rearrangement joins TRBV7-9 to TRBJ2-7; possible D gene TRBD2, 6 bases. Germline V gene sequence: CDR1 SEHNR, CDR2 FQNEAQ (reference sequence). The V and J ends lost 5 bases and 5 bases respectively, with 16 bases between them. The CDR3 is 14 amino acids. The CDR3 DNA follows: TGTGCCAGCAGCAACACAAACGGGGGAAACGAGCAGTACGTC. Residues: CASSNTNGGNEQYV.

Only a few counts were recorded for this clone. The chain uses TRBV30 and TRBJ1-3; D gene uncertain. V shed 3 bases and J shed 4 bases, with 10 bases lying between them. Per the germline V gene, CDR1 is GTSNPN and CDR2 is SVGIG (reference sequence). CDR3 size: 13 residues. CDR3 coding DNA: TGTGCCTGGAGACGACTATCCGGAAACACCATATATTTT. This encodes CAWRRLSGNTIYF. Supplemented by reference TRBV30 and TRBJ1-3, the full variable domain reads SQTIHQWPATLVQPVGSPLSLECTVEGTSNPNLYWYRQAAGRGLQLLFYSVGIGQISSEVPQNLSASRPQDRQFILSSKKLLLSDSGFYLCAWRRLSGNTIYFGEGSWLTVV.

The V and J genes are TRBV10-3 and TRBJ1-1; D remains ambiguous. CDR3 length: 16 residues. CDR1 is ENHRY, CDR2 SYGVKD, per germline. V lost 6 bases and J lost 3, with 20 bases in between. DNA for the CDR3: TGTGCCATCAGCGCGTCGGTGGGGAAGGGAGACACTGAAGCTTTCTTT. It codes for CAISASVGKGDTEAFF.

This chain connects TRBV27 to TRBJ2-7; 7 positions match TRBD1. The germline V gene has CDR1 MNHEY and CDR2 SMNVEV (reference sequence). The trim removed 5 bases at V and 2 bases at J, leaving 3 bases unmatched. The CDR3 consists of 13 residues. CDR3 residues: CASSRDSTYEQYF. CDR3 in DNA: TGTGCCAGCAGTCGGGACAGCACCTACGAGCAGTACTTC.

This chain connects TRBV6-5 to TRBJ1-6, with D maybe TRBD1 (6 bases). There are 13 residues in the CDR3. Germline-derived CDR1 and CDR2 are MNHEY and SVGAGI. Trimming removed 5 bases at V and 16 bases at J, with 18 bases between. The CDR3: CASSPGQPPKLHF. The CDR3, as DNA: TGTGCCAGCAGTCCTGGACAGCCGCCAAAGCTCCACTTT.

The CDR3 nucleotides read TGCAGCGTTCAGGGGTCGCGCACTGAAGCTTTCTTT. It is translated as CSVQGSRTEAFF. The chain carries TRBV29-1 and TRBJ1-1; D might be TRBD1 (6 bases). Germline V gives CDR1 SQVTM, CDR2 ANQGSEA. Between the trimmed V and J ends, which lost 5 bases and 4 bases, there was a span of 11 bases. The CDR3 extends over 12 amino acids.